The 3 T cell receptor beta chains below were found in one sample sequenced in a study of beta chain features in type 1 diabetes. Findings and limits, study-wide: In all four CD4+ subsets, TCRB CDR3 length was significantly, moderately reduced in type 1 diabetes.

These receptors lack a known antigen. The authors reverse transcribed all of the isolated RNA, so sequencing captured expressed TCRB transcripts. The protocol was immunoSEQ multiplex PCR, while the TCRdb copy is restricted to in-frame clones and leaves out a portion. The repertoire holds 160,000 or so clones, with 63% as singletons. Material for sequencing was naive CD4+ T cells from blood. All receptors come from a man aged 30-40 years with type 1 diabetes.

This chain joins TRBV2 and TRBJ1-2; D perhaps matches TRBD1 (5 bases). Germline lookup yields CDR1 SNHLY and CDR2 FYNNEI. The CDR3 extends over 15 amino acids. V gave up 6 bases and J gave up 0 bases, with 14 bases separating them. In DNA, the CDR3 is TGTGCCAGCAGCCCCGAGCGGGGGGCTAACTATGGCTACACCTTC. Encoded protein: CASSPERGANYGYTF. Combining the CDR3 with reference TRBV2 and TRBJ1-2 gives the whole variable domain EPEVTQTPSHQVTQMGQEVILRCVPISNHLYFYWYRQILGQKVEFLVSFYNNEISEKSEIFDDQFSVERPDGSNFTLKIRSTKLEDSAMYFCASSPERGANYGYTFGSGTRLTVV.

V gene TRBV10-1 combines with J gene TRBJ2-3, with 8 bases that match TRBD1. V lost 3 bases to trimming and J lost 0 bases; unmatched junction nucleotides: 2. The V gene's germline CDR1 is WNHNN and CDR2 SYGVQD (reference sequence). The CDR3 is 15 amino acids. This CDR3 reads CASSDRGRSTDTQYF. The DNA of the CDR3 is TGCGCCAGCAGTGACAGGGGGCGCAGCACAGATACGCAGTATTTT.

The chain employs TRBV6-5 and TRBJ2-7; the D is unclear. The germline gives CDR1 MNHEY, CDR2 SVGAGI. The CDR3 covers 14 residues. Trimming left V 2 bases short and J 3 bases short, with 11 bases between. CDR3 in DNA: TGTGCCAGCAGTTACGGGCCAGGAATCTACGAGCAGTACTTC. Translated: CASSYGPGIYEQYF.